This T cell receptor (beta chain) was retrieved from a study of identifying expanded T cells in peripheral blood. General observations from the study: Variance in clone template counts between approximately 2-week samples significantly increased with total template count across all healthy donors.

TCRdb keeps only in-frame clones here, not all; method: immunoSEQ multiplex PCR. The table lists around 120,000 clones, roughly 80% of them singletons. No infections or other immune events were documented during collection. This clone was found once. No antigen is known for it. CDR1 is SGHVS and CDR2 is FNYEAQ in the germline V gene. This CDR3 is built from 16 residues. V lost 4 bases to trimming and J lost 0 bases, with 13 bases between them. Input material: blood. The sequence was obtained from a person between 18 and 75 years old in good health. The V call is TRBV7-6, the J call TRBJ2-1, with D possibly being TRBD1 (6 bases). The CDR3 here is CASSYTTGSSYNEQFF. The DNA for the CDR3 is TGTGCCAGCAGCTACACCACAGGGAGCTCCTACAATGAGCAGTTCTTC.